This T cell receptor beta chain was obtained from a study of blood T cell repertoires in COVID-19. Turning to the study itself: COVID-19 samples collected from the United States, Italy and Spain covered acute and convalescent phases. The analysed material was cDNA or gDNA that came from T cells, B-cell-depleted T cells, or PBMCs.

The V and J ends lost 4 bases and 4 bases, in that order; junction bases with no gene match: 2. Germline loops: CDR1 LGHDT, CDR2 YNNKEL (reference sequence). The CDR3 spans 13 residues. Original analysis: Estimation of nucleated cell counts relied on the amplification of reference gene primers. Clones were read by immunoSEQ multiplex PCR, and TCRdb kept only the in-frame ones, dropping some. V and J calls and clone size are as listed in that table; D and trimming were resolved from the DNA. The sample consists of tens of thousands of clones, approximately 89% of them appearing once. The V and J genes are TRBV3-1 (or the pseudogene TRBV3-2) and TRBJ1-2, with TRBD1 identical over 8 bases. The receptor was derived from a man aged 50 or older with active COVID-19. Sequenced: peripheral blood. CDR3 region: CASSPGGGYGYTF. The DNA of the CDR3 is TGTGCCAGCAGCCCAGGGGGCGGCTATGGCTACACCTTC.